The rows below give T cell receptor beta chains drawn from one sample of a study of blood T cell repertoires in COVID-19. TCRdb keeps only in-frame clones here, not all; method: immunoSEQ multiplex PCR. The table lists tens of thousands of clones, 89% of them singletons. Input material: peripheral blood. These receptors all come from a man aged 45-65 years with active COVID-19. CDR3s include the opening cysteine and the closing phenylalanine or tryptophan. Fields, in order: D gene, J gene, V gene, clone size, CDR3 DNA, CDR3 protein. D genes are given only for firm matches. Only part of the rows carry a size: once, few, many, or a class if the clone is expanded.

>TRBD1|TRBJ1-2|TRBV30|few
TGTGCGTGGACAGGGATTAACTATGGCTACACCTTC
CAWTGINYGYTF
>TRBD1|TRBJ2-3|TRBV16|NA
TGTGCCAGCAGCCAATCGGTCCGACAGGGACAGTCAACAGATACGCAGTATTTT
CASSQSVRQGQSTDTQYF
>NA|TRBJ1-4|TRBV19|NA
TGTGCCAGTACTTCCGGCCAGGTCCGGGAAAAACTGTTTTTT
CASTSGQVREKLFF
>NA|TRBJ2-1|TRBV13|once
TGTGCCAGCAGCCCCGGGGTAGACTACAGCAATGAGCAGTTCTTC
CASSPGVDYSNEQFF
>TRBD1|TRBJ2-7|TRBV2|NA
TGTGCCAGCAGAAGTCCGGGACAGGGGTTTGAGCAGTACTTC
CASRSPGQGFEQYF
>NA|TRBJ2-3|TRBV12-5|NA
TGTGCTAGTGGTGGGATGGCGGGGGCTAGCACAGATACGCAGTATTTT
CASGGMAGASTDTQYF
>TRBD2|TRBJ2-3|TRBV5-1|NA
TGCGCCAGCAGCTTGGCGGCGGGGGGCCGACCATTCACAGATACGCAGTATTTT
CASSLAAGGRPFTDTQYF
>TRBD1|TRBJ2-7|TRBV4-3|NA
TGCGCCAGCAGCCAAGGGACAGGGGGCGTCTACGAGCAGTACTTC
CASSQGTGGVYEQYF
>TRBD1|TRBJ2-7|TRBV7-9|NA
TGTGCCAGCAGCTTTCCAAGGACAGGCTACGAGCAGTACTTC
CASSFPRTGYEQYF
>TRBD1|TRBJ1-1|TRBV6-5|once
TGTGCCAGCAGTCTGAGACAGGGTCTCACTGAAGCTTTCTTT
CASSLRQGLTEAFF
>NA|TRBJ1-1|TRBV6-1|NA
TGTGCCAGCAGTGAAATGGCAGGCGCCACGGCTTTCTTT
CASSEMAGATAFF
>TRBD2|TRBJ2-3|TRBV7-8|NA
TGTGCCAGCAGCTTGATAGCGGGGGTTGTAGATACGCAGTATTTT
CASSLIAGVVDTQYF
>NA|TRBJ2-1|TRBV25-1|NA
TGTGCCAGCAGTGAATTTGATGCGGGCTATGAGCAGTTCTTC
CASSEFDAGYEQFF
>TRBD2|TRBJ2-5|TRBV5-1|NA
TGCGCCAGCAGCTTCTCCGGGACTAGCGAAGAGACCCAGTACTTC
CASSFSGTSEETQYF
>NA|TRBJ1-2|TRBV14|NA
TGTGCCAGCAGCCCGTCTTTCTATGGCTACACCTTC
CASSPSFYGYTF
>TRBD1|TRBJ1-1|TRBV7-9|NA
TGTGCCAGCAGTAGAGGGGGCTGGGGTGACACTGAAGCTTTCTTT
CASSRGGWGDTEAFF
>NA|TRBJ2-1|TRBV14|NA
TGTGCCAGCAGCCAACAGTTTCGCAATGAGCAGTTCTTC
CASSQQFRNEQFF
>TRBD1|TRBJ2-3|TRBV15|NA
TGTGCCACCAGCAGAGCCCGGGACAGCGTCACAGATACGCAGTATTTT
CATSRARDSVTDTQYF
>TRBD1|TRBJ1-2|TRBV5-6|NA
TGTGCCAGCAGCTTAGCAGACAGGGATAACTATGGCTACACCTTC
CASSLADRDNYGYTF
>NA|TRBJ1-6|TRBV7-9|NA
TGTGCCAGCAGAAGAGGGGACGGACTAAATTCACCCCTCCACTTT
CASRRGDGLNSPLHF
>TRBD2|TRBJ2-7|TRBV5-6|NA
TGTGCCAGCAGCGCCGGACTAGCGGAAACCTACGAGCAGTACTTC
CASSAGLAETYEQYF
>TRBD1|TRBJ2-4|TRBV11-2|few
TGTGCCAGCAGCCGACCAGGGACAGGGGGCGCCAAAAACATTCAGTACTTC
CASSRPGTGGAKNIQYF
>TRBD1|TRBJ2-7|TRBV3-1/TRBV3-2|NA
TGTGCCAGCAGCCAAGATAGACAGGGGAATCACGAGCAGTACTTC
CASSQDRQGNHEQYF
>TRBD2|TRBJ2-3|TRBV11-2|NA
TGTGCCAGCAGCTCCAAGAGGGACTATACAGATACGCAGTATTTT
CASSSKRDYTDTQYF
>TRBD2|TRBJ2-1|TRBV7-2|NA
TGTGCCAGCAGCCTTCTACTCCGGACTAGCGGGGGGTCTTACGATGAGCAGTTCTTC
CASSLLLRTSGGSYDEQFF
>NA|TRBJ1-1|TRBV29-1|NA
TGCAGCGTTGGTAACCAGGGCCTGAACACTGAAGCTTTCTTT
CSVGNQGLNTEAFF
>NA|TRBJ1-1|TRBV5-1|NA
TGCGCCAGCACCTCGGGGTCAGTTGCTACTGAAGCTTTCTTT
CASTSGSVATEAFF
>TRBD2|TRBJ2-3|TRBV24-1|once
TGTGCCACCAGTGTGGGACTAGCGGGGGCTACGCAGTATTTT
CATSVGLAGATQYF
>NA|TRBJ1-4|TRBV5-1|NA
TGCGCCAGCAGCTTCTGGGACTCGGGGGGTGAAACTAATGAAAAACTGTTTTTT
CASSFWDSGGETNEKLFF
>NA|TRBJ1-1|TRBV5-1|NA
TGCGCCAGCAGCACCAGGGTATTAGGTGACACTGAAGCTTTCTTT
CASSTRVLGDTEAFF
>NA|TRBJ2-3|TRBV3-1/TRBV3-2|NA
TGTGCCAGCAGCCAAGTCTTGGGGCGTGATACGCAGTATTTT
CASSQVLGRDTQYF
>NA|TRBJ1-1|TRBV4-1|NA
TGCGCCAGCAGCCAAGGTCACAGGGCCTCCCCACGACGTATGAACACTGAAGCTTTCTTT
CASSQGHRASPRRMNTEAFF